This T cell receptor (beta chain) was recovered during a study of technical replicates of blood from several donors. V was trimmed by 6 bases and J by 2 bases, leaving 15 bases between them. In germline, CDR1 is SNHLY, CDR2 FYNNEI. The CDR3 length is 15 residues. TCRdb's copy holds only in-frame clones and misses some; the assay was immunoSEQ multiplex PCR. The table lists approximately 70,000 clones, around 92% of them singletons. Sequenced: T cells isolated from PBMCs. The J gene is TRBJ2-3, the V gene TRBV2; possibly TRBD2 for D (6 bases). The sequence was collected from a human donor in good health. The CDR3 is CASSDSSVATDTQYF. In nucleotides, the CDR3 is TGTGCCAGCAGCGACTCTAGCGTGGCCACAGATACGCAGTATTTT.